This T cell receptor beta chain was recovered during a study of T cells in Graves' hyperthyroidism and ophthalmopathy. On this clonotype itself: Its antigen remains unknown.

RNA transcripts yielded amplified TCR beta CDR3 regions. The HTBI primer set drove a first-round RT-PCR of the TCR CDR3. TCRdb itself ran the multiplex PCR reads through MiXCR, one entry per CDR3 protein. The repertoire holds around 250,000 distinct CDR3 sequences, with about 14% as singletons. Whole-study findings and limits: It was a median about seven months before onset that the model predicted ophthalmopathy. A model using 13 V-J features told ophthalmopathy apart from stable hyperthyroidism.

The CDR3 runs to 17 residues. Looked up from germline, CDR1 is SGHTA and CDR2 is FQGTGA. J was trimmed by 4 bases and V by 6 bases; bases with no gene match: 12. Patients between 18 and 65 years old had hyperthyroidism, newly diagnosed and lasting under 2 months. This blood was taken when hyperthyroidism was first diagnosed, before any ophthalmopathy symptoms existed. The sequencing input was blood. The origin of this receptor is a woman in her thirties or forties with Graves' hyperthyroidism that later progressed to Graves' ophthalmopathy. The chain couples TRBV7-3 to TRBJ2-3, with 11 bases matching TRBD2. The CDR3 DNA sequence: TGTGCCAGCAGTTCCTTAGCGGGAGGGCCGCGGGCAGATACGCAGTATTTT. This sequence encodes CASSSLAGGPRADTQYF.